This entry features one T cell receptor (beta chain) sequence. The target antigen is unknown. This sample is drawn from a study of T cells in Graves' hyperthyroidism and ophthalmopathy. Study results and caveats: Peripheral blood also featured most of the thyroid clonotypes expanded above 0.001. A model of 13 V-J pairs discriminated ophthalmopathy from stable hyperthyroidism.

This CDR3 is built from 15 residues. Germline CDR1 is LNHDA and CDR2 is SQIVND (reference sequence). V lost 3 bases to trimming and J lost 7 bases, with 16 bases between them. RNA transcripts were the template for amplifying TCR beta CDR3 regions. The HTBI set primed first-round TCR CDR3 RT-PCR. MiXCR, applied by TCRdb to the multiplex PCR reads, yields one record per CDR3 protein. The top ten clones hold around 50% of a sample with some 490,000 distinct CDR3 sequences, approximately 23% of them seen once. Cells are PBMCs isolated from roughly 9.2 ml of fresh blood. Input material: blood. J is TRBJ2-4 and V is TRBV19, with D maybe TRBD1 (5 bases). This receptor was identified in a woman in her 70s with Graves' ophthalmopathy. In DNA, the CDR3 is TGTGCCAGTAGTATGGGGCTCGCGGCAGGTAACATTCAGTACTTC. Protein: CASSMGLAAGNIQYF.